One TCR beta chain is described in this entry. CDR1 and CDR2 from the germline V gene are SGHVS and FQNEAQ. This CDR3 comprises 18 residues. V was clipped by 5 bases and J by 4 bases; unmatched bases: 17. TCRdb analysed the 5' RACE reads with MiXCR anew, one entry per CDR3 protein. The sample lists around 200,000 distinct CDR3 sequences; around 26% were seen once. This sample is drawn from a study of T-cell memory formation after mild COVID-19. J is TRBJ2-7 and V is TRBV7-8; 10 bases are a match to TRBD2. The specimen was PBMCs or a T cell subset sorted from them (not recorded which). The TCR comes from an adult woman who had mild COVID-19 (a few samples of this study predate the infection). Cell type and time point are not known. Here the CDR3 DNA reads TGTGCCAGCAGCGCCCCTCTAGCGGGAGTTCCCCCTGGGTACGAGCAGTACTTC. Translation gives CASSAPLAGVPPGYEQYF.